This T cell receptor (beta chain) was identified during a study of vaccination effects on CD4 cells after COVID-19. Ahead of sequencing, the ViraFEST assay grew antigen-specific CD4+ T cells using viral peptide pools. Following an approximately 9-day culture, CD4+ T cells were purified. Vaccinated recipients, who were negative for nucleocapsid antibodies, had no history of SARS-CoV-2 infection. For each well, some 2 million PBMC were cultured with about 9.4 IU/ml IL-2 and approximately 10 ug/ml peptides. Each culture had half its medium swapped for IL-2 medium on days 3 and 7. With respect to this clone: What it recognizes is unknown.

General study results and limits: Just 1 of 255 vaccine-induced clones in healthy recipients was cross-reactive. Clones arising from infection and from vaccination showed marked clonal contraction late after vaccination.

The CDR3 totals 13 residues. From germline, CDR1 is ENHRY and CDR2 SYGVKD. Losses at the gene ends were 6 bases for V and 5 bases for J; bases not matched to a gene: 4. Produced via immunoSEQ multiplex PCR; TCRdb's table is partial and in-frame only. The sample includes about 38,000 clones, roughly two thirds of them seen just once. The source material was CD4+ T cells from PBMCs cultured with SARS-CoV-2 spike peptides, sampled before COVID-19 vaccination. This receptor was identified in a human donor who received a COVID-19 vaccine. The chain carries TRBV10-3 and TRBJ2-5; 9 bases align to TRBD2. Here the CDR3 DNA reads TGTGCCATCAGGGGACTAGCAGGGGAGACCCAGTACTTC. It specifies CAIRGLAGETQYF.